The 18 T cell receptor beta chains reported below all come from one sample, sequenced in a study of blood T cell repertoires in COVID-19. Only in-frame clones appear in the TCRdb table, and some are missing; sequencing was by immunoSEQ multiplex PCR. The sample carries some 300,000 clones, around 91% recorded once. Specimen: peripheral blood. These receptors all come from a middle-aged woman with COVID-19, enrolled during active disease.

The chain uses TRBV12-3 or TRBV12-4 and TRBJ1-5, with 8 bases lining up with TRBD1. The CDR3 contains 13 residues. Trimming took 6 bases from V and 5 from J; bases not matched to a gene: 3. The CDR3 loop is CASSDRGDQPQHF. CDR3 DNA: TGTGCCAGCAGCGACAGGGGCGATCAGCCCCAGCATTTT.

The chain couples TRBV7-9 to TRBJ1-2; D ambiguous. The germline gives CDR1 SEHNR, CDR2 FQNEAQ (reference sequence). This CDR3 spans 13 amino acids. With 1 base removed from V and 7 bases from J, the gap between germline ends came to 10 bases. CDR3 in DNA: TGTGCCAGCAGCTTAGAAGGGAGCACTGGCTACACCTTC. Translation: CASSLEGSTGYTF.

V and J are TRBV6-6 and TRBJ2-1, with 9 bases lining up with TRBD2. The CDR3 contains 14 residues. V dropped 3 bases and J dropped 5; count of bases not matched to a gene: 2. Germline V lookup: CDR1 MNHNY, CDR2 SVGAGI (reference sequence). The CDR3, as DNA: TGTGCCAGCAGTTATGCGGGAGGGAACAATGAGCAGTTCTTC. It codes for CASSYAGGNNEQFF.

The chain couples TRBV6-2 or TRBV6-3 to TRBJ1-1; weak D call: TRBD1 (6 bases). This CDR3 has 14 amino acids. V was trimmed by 2 bases and J by 0 bases, leaving 7 bases between them. Germline-derived CDR1 and CDR2 are MNHEY and SVGEGT. DNA for the CDR3: TGTGCCAGCAGTTACCCAGGGGTGAACACTGAAGCTTTCTTT. Translation gives CASSYPGVNTEAFF.

The V call is TRBV5-1, the J call TRBJ2-2; 10 bases map to TRBD1. The CDR3 consists of 14 residues. Germline lookup yields CDR1 SGHRS and CDR2 YFSETQ. V shed 7 bases, J shed 5 bases, and the junction held 5 bases outside the gene matches. The CDR3 nucleotides are TGCGCCAGCGGTAGGACAGGGGGAACCGGGGAGCTGTTTTTT. It yields the protein CASGRTGGTGELFF. Based on the CDR3 plus reference TRBV5-1 and TRBJ2-2, the full variable domain is KAGVTQTPRYLIKTRGQQVTLSCSPISGHRSVSWYQQTPGQGLQFLFEYFSETQRNKGNFPGRFSGRQFSNSRSEMNVSTLELGDSALYLCASGRTGGTGELFFGEGSRLTVL.

The chain couples TRBV4-3 to TRBJ1-1, with TRBD1 identical over 7 bases. This CDR3 contains 14 residues. The junction had 5 bases not matched to a gene; V was cut back by 4 bases and J by 3 bases. The germline CDR1 and CDR2 sequences are LGHNA and YSLEER. CDR3 in DNA: TGCGCCAGCAGCCCTGACAGGGCGTACACTGAAGCTTTCTTT. Translating it yields CASSPDRAYTEAFF.

The chain couples TRBV7-9 to TRBJ1-6; 7 positions agree with TRBD1. Per germline, CDR1 SEHNR and CDR2 FQNEAQ (reference sequence). This CDR3 has 15 residues. The V gene end was trimmed by 4 bases and the J gene end by 7 bases; junction bases not matched to a gene: 7. CDR3 bases: TGTGCCAGCAGCTGGGGACAGCTAAAAAATTCACCCCTCCACTTT. The encoded protein is CASSWGQLKNSPLHF.

This clone was counted a single time. The rearrangement links TRBV19 to TRBJ2-6; TRBD2 is a possible D gene (7 bases). V lost 7 bases, J lost 3 bases, and 13 bases lay in between. This CDR3 is built from 15 residues. CDR1 is LNHDA and CDR2 is SQIVND in the germline V gene (reference sequence). CDR3 nucleotide sequence: TGTGCCAGTACCGGGGGGCCTCGTGGGGCCAACGTCCTGACTTTC. This codes for CASTGGPRGANVLTF.

This clone appeared once. The rearrangement joins TRBV13 to TRBJ2-5; D is ambiguous. Germline CDR1 PRHDT, CDR2 FYEKMQ (reference sequence). V was shortened by 8 bases and J by 0 bases, with 16 bases between the two germline ends. The CDR3 sequence is 15 residues long. Here the CDR3 reads CASHVLGYHQETQYF. CDR3 coding DNA: TGTGCCAGCCACGTCCTGGGCTACCACCAAGAGACCCAGTACTTC.

This sequence joins TRBV28 and TRBJ1-1, with 8 positions matching TRBD1. The ends lost 3 bases at V and 1 base at J; junction bases unmatched: 4. The germline V gene encodes CDR1 MDHEN and CDR2 SYDVKM. This CDR3 spans 15 amino acids. CDR3 amino acids: CASSFLDRGNTEAFF. CDR3 in DNA: TGTGCCAGCAGTTTCTTAGACAGGGGGAACACTGAAGCTTTCTTT.

The rearrangement links TRBV5-4 to TRBJ1-2; D ambiguous. Germline CDR1 SGHNT, CDR2 YYREEE (reference sequence). V dropped 4 bases and J dropped 6 bases, with 13 bases sitting between them. The CDR3 is made up of 13 amino acids. CDR3 nucleotide sequence: TGTGCCAGCAGCCCCCCGGAGACTCATGGCTACACCTTC. It codes for CASSPPETHGYTF.

V gene TRBV11-3 combines with J gene TRBJ2-1; possibly TRBD2 for D (5 bases). The germline CDR1 and CDR2 sequences are SGHNT and YENEEA. The germline V and J ends were trimmed by 0 bases and 6 bases, with 12 bases remaining between them. The CDR3 contains 15 residues. The CDR3 DNA is TGTGCCAGCAGCTTAGAGGGAAAGCGGACCAATGAGCAGTTCTTC. Translating it yields CASSLEGKRTNEQFF. Combining the CDR3 with reference TRBV11-3 and TRBJ2-1 gives the whole variable domain EAGVVQSPRYKIIEKKQPVAFWCNPISGHNTLYWYLQNLGQGPELLIRYENEEAVDDSQLPKDRFSAERLKGVDSTLKIQPAELGDSAVYLCASSLEGKRTNEQFFGPGTRLTVL.

This chain links TRBV27 with TRBJ2-2, with a tentative D call TRBD1 (7 bases). Germline assignment: CDR1 MNHEY and CDR2 SMNVEV (reference sequence). The CDR3 totals 16 residues. Trimming shortened V by 5 bases and J by 7 bases, and 20 bases separated the two germline ends. The CDR3 nucleotides read TGTGCCAGCAGTCCTCCCCGACAGGGACTGGTCGGGGAGCTGTTTTTT. Protein: CASSPPRQGLVGELFF.

The chain has TRBV6-1 and TRBJ1-3; 12 bases match TRBD1. CDR1 is MNHNS, CDR2 SASEGT, per germline. With V trimmed by 4 bases and J by 4 bases, 8 bases remained unmatched. The CDR3 spans 17 residues. CDR3 residues: CASSARRDRGRGNTIYF. CDR3 nucleotides: TGTGCCAGCAGTGCGCGCCGGGACAGGGGGCGAGGAAACACCATATATTTT.

Only one count was recorded for this clone. This rearrangement joins TRBV6-6 to TRBJ2-7, with 11 bases lining up with TRBD2. The CDR3 totals 16 residues. Germline V gives CDR1 MNHNY, CDR2 SVGAGI (reference sequence). The V and J ends lost 6 bases and 2 bases, in that order; junction bases with no gene match: 9. The CDR3 region has the DNA TGTGCCAGCAGCCCCCCAGGTAGCGGGAGGGCCTACGAGCAGTACTTC. Its translation is CASSPPGSGRAYEQYF.

V usage is TRBV19 and J usage is TRBJ2-7, with D perhaps TRBD1 (6 bases). V was pared by 7 bases and J by 0 bases, with 19 bases between. The CDR3 has 16 amino acids. Germline V gene lookup returns CDR1 LNHDA and CDR2 SQIVND (reference sequence). CDR3 in DNA: TGTGCCAGTAAGGGGGACACTTCATTGAGCTCCTACGAGCAGTACTTC. Amino acids: CASKGDTSLSSYEQYF.

The chain couples TRBV28 to TRBJ1-5, with no clear D. The CDR3 runs 14 residues. Trimming left V 3 bases short and J 4 bases short, with 10 bases between. CDR1 is MDHEN and CDR2 is SYDVKM in the germline V gene. Written as DNA, the CDR3 is TGTGCCAGCAGTTTGGAGAGCCCGAATCAGCCCCAGCATTTT. Amino acid sequence: CASSLESPNQPQHF.

The CDR3 spells CASSYGAGKGEQYF. The CDR3, as DNA: TGTGCCAGCAGTTATGGGGCAGGGAAGGGCGAGCAGTACTTC. This sequence joins TRBV6-2 or TRBV6-3 and TRBJ2-7; D may be TRBD1 (5 bases). The V gene lost 3 bases and the J gene lost 6 bases, with 15 bases spanning the gap. The germline gives CDR1 MNHEY, CDR2 SVGEGT. This CDR3 region has 14 residues.